This T cell receptor (beta chain) stems from a study of early T cells in non-severe SARS-CoV-2 infection. Background on the study: Unpaired chains resulted from sequencing bulk RNA of unsorted whole blood. Study-level points and caveats: Anti-spike CD8 responses were favored in VDJdb matching, and private and CD4 specificities were missed.

Comment on this clonotype: The target antigen is unknown.

Individual cDNA molecules were tagged with unique molecular identifiers, the study reported. A single record per CDR3 protein comes from TCRdb applying MiXCR to the 5' RACE reads. The repertoire consists of some 98,000 distinct CDR3 sequences, with roughly 17% occurring once and the leading ten covering 1.3%. Deletions cut 8 bases from V and 0 bases from J, with 7 bases between. The CDR3 has 12 amino acids. The germline gives CDR1 MNHEY, CDR2 SVGEGT. The V and J genes are TRBV6-2 or TRBV6-3 and TRBJ2-5, with D unclear. The sample was whole blood. This TCR came from an adult who was a healthcare worker with PCR-confirmed SARS-CoV-2 infection or an uninfected control (not recorded which). CDR3 in amino acids: CASWTDQETQYF. The CDR3 bases are TGTGCCAGCTGGACGGACCAAGAGACCCAGTACTTC.